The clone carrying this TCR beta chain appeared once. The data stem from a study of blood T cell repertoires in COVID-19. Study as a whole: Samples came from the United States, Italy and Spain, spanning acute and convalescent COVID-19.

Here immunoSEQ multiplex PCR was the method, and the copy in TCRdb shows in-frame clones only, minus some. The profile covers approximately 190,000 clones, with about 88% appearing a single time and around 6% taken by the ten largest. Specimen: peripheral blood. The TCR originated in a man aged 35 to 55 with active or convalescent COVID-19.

CDR3: CATSRGTSGQETQYF. CDR3 in DNA: TGTGCCACCAGCAGAGGGACTAGCGGCCAAGAGACCCAGTACTTC. The genes are TRBV15 and TRBJ2-5, with TRBD2 matching over 10 bases. CDR1 and CDR2 (germline): LNHNV, YYDKDF (reference sequence). V trimming: 1 base; J trimming: 1 base; junction bases outside the gene matches: 0. CDR3 length equals 15 residues.